Each of the 16 T cell receptor beta chains below was sequenced from the same sample in a study of T cell responses to AZD1222 COVID-19 vaccine (dated by TCRdb to 2020 to 2023). What this sample's time point label stands for: baseline before first vaccination. Library creation used the immunoSEQ multiplex PCR assay. TCRdb stores this immuneACCESS table with in-frame sequences only. Part of the clones is absent; in the studies checked, under half of the shortfall reflects unresolved V genes, and no reason is known for the rest. The sample table contains 100,000 to 150,000 clones; only one count was recorded for about 87% of them. 10% of the sample is held by the ten biggest clonotypes. Sequenced here: peripheral blood, sampled on day 0 of AZD1222 vaccination. The source is an adult in good health.

This clone was found a few times. This chain connects TRBV5-4 to TRBJ1-2; TRBD1 is a possible D gene (6 bases). Germline-derived CDR1 and CDR2 are SGHNT and YYREEE (reference sequence). The V and J ends lost 5 bases and 4 bases respectively, with 21 bases between them. The CDR3 loop spans 16 amino acids. CDR3 amino acids: CASSHGGQGRAYGYTF. Here the CDR3 DNA reads TGTGCCAGCAGTCACGGGGGCCAGGGGCGAGCCTATGGCTACACCTTC.

The chain is built from TRBV6-6 and TRBJ2-7; D may be TRBD2 (7 bases). Germline V gene sequence: CDR1 MNHNY, CDR2 SVGAGI (reference sequence). Trimming stripped 4 bases from V and 2 bases from J, with 12 bases between. CDR3 length equals 14 residues. In DNA, the CDR3 is TGTGCCAGCAGTTCAAGGGGGGGGGCCTACGAGCAGTACTTC. It specifies CASSSRGGAYEQYF.

The chain employs TRBV6-5 and TRBJ2-7, with D possibly TRBD1 on 6 matching bases. The length of the CDR3 is 12 residues. V was clipped by 8 bases and J by 0 bases, with 8 bases between them. In germline, CDR1 is MNHEY, CDR2 SVGAGI. This chain's CDR3 is CASGGYSYEQYF. DNA of the CDR3: TGTGCCAGCGGGGGCTACTCCTACGAGCAGTACTTC.

J is TRBJ1-1 and V is TRBV15, with D unresolved. V was shortened by 0 bases and J by 10 bases, with 9 bases between the two germline ends. This CDR3 spans 12 amino acids. Germline CDR1 is LNHNV and CDR2 is YYDKDF (reference sequence). CDR3 sequence (DNA): TGTGCCACCAGCAGAGACAGGATGGGAGCTTTCTTT. Its protein product is CATSRDRMGAFF.

The chain links TRBV10-3 to TRBJ2-7; 8 positions agree with TRBD2. V lost 3 bases, J lost 1 base, and 11 bases stayed unmatched. The germline V gene has CDR1 ENHRY and CDR2 SYGVKD. This CDR3 has 17 residues. The CDR3 sequence: CAISDVSGMSGSYEQYF. DNA for the CDR3: TGTGCCATCAGTGACGTTAGCGGGATGTCTGGTTCCTACGAGCAGTACTTC.

The chain carries TRBV30 and TRBJ1-2; a weak D match, TRBD1 (5 bases). The CDR3 is 13 amino acids. Germline-derived CDR1 and CDR2 are GTSNPN and SVGIG (reference sequence). Trimming pared 0 bases from V and 8 bases from J, leaving 13 bases between. CDR3 loop: CAWSVAGLEGYTF. In nucleotides, the CDR3 is TGTGCCTGGAGTGTAGCGGGGCTGGAGGGCTACACCTTC.

The chain links TRBV5-5 to TRBJ1-5, with D maybe TRBD1 (6 bases). CDR1 and CDR2 from the germline V gene are SGHKS and YYEKEE (reference sequence). This CDR3 spans 15 amino acids. The V end lost 4 bases, the J end lost 4 bases, and 15 bases lay between the germline ends. The CDR3 spells CASSLTGGRNQPQHF. The DNA for the CDR3 is TGTGCCAGCAGCCTCACTGGGGGCCGAAATCAGCCCCAGCATTTT.

V and J are TRBV6-6 and TRBJ2-7, with TRBD1 identical over 9 bases. J gave up 4 bases and V 6 bases, and 25 bases lay outside the gene matches. Germline V gene sequence: CDR1 MNHNY, CDR2 SVGAGI (reference sequence). This CDR3 region has 20 residues. This CDR3 is CASSLDPPAWTGVKLYEQYF. CDR3 in DNA: TGTGCCAGCAGCCTCGACCCACCCGCATGGACAGGGGTAAAACTTTACGAGCAGTACTTC.

The J gene is TRBJ2-3, the V gene TRBV6-6; the D gene is possibly TRBD2 (5 bases). The CDR3 is 15 amino acids. Germline-derived CDR1 and CDR2 are MNHNY and SVGAGI (reference sequence). V dropped 0 bases and J dropped 2 bases, with 9 bases sitting between them. CDR3 protein: CASSYSGLDTDTQYF. CDR3 nucleotide sequence: TGTGCCAGCAGTTACTCCGGACTGGACACAGATACGCAGTATTTT.

The chain couples TRBV5-8 to TRBJ1-2; possibly TRBD1 for D (6 bases). CDR1 and CDR2 (germline): SGHTS, YDEGEE. The CDR3 runs to 14 residues. Between the trimmed V and J ends, which lost 4 bases and 3 bases, there was a span of 13 bases. This chain's CDR3 is CASSPLDSYYGYTF. The CDR3 nucleotides read TGTGCCAGCAGCCCCCTGGACAGCTACTATGGCTACACCTTC.

This clone came up once. V is TRBV12-3 or TRBV12-4 and J is TRBJ1-2; 7 nucleotides line up with TRBD1. CDR3 length: 13 amino acids. V shed 7 bases and J 7 bases; nucleotides not matched to a gene: 9. The chain's CDR3 is CASTGGGGIGYTF. For the CDR3, the DNA is TGTGCCAGCACCGGGGGAGGGGGCATTGGCTACACCTTC.

Regarding this clone: This same CDR3 is encoded by further DNA sequences in the sample. The rearrangement links TRBV9 to TRBJ1-1, with D unclear. Deletions cut 0 bases from V and 4 bases from J, with 7 bases between. The germline V gene encodes CDR1 SGDLS and CDR2 YYNGEE. CDR3 size: 13 residues. CDR3: CASSVGWGTEAFF. CDR3 nucleotide sequence: TGTGCCAGCAGCGTAGGGTGGGGCACTGAAGCTTTCTTT.

The chain couples TRBV30 to TRBJ2-7; 7 positions match TRBD1. The CDR3 consists of 14 residues. Germline V lookup: CDR1 GTSNPN, CDR2 SVGIG (reference sequence). The V segment lost 4 bases and the J segment 2 bases; nucleotides outside the gene matches: 8. In nucleotides, the CDR3 is TGTGCCTGGAAGCCGGGACAGCATACCTACGAGCAGTACTTC. It is translated as CAWKPGQHTYEQYF. Together with reference TRBV30 and TRBJ2-7, the CDR3 gives the full variable domain: SQTIHQWPATLVQPVGSPLSLECTVEGTSNPNLYWYRQAAGRGLQLLFYSVGIGQISSEVPQNLSASRPQDRQFILSSKKLLLSDSGFYLCAWKPGQHTYEQYFGPGTRLTVT.

The chain combines TRBV6-2 or TRBV6-3 with TRBJ2-1; TRBD2 matches 7 bases. The V and J ends lost 5 bases and 2 bases, in that order; junction bases with no gene match: 6. The CDR3 loop spans 15 amino acids. Germline loops: CDR1 MNHEY, CDR2 SVGEGT. DNA for the CDR3: TGTGCCAGCAGTCAACTAGCGCCTACCTACAATGAGCAGTTCTTC. As protein: CASSQLAPTYNEQFF.

This chain uses TRBV15 with TRBJ2-2, with D possibly being TRBD2 (6 bases). The CDR3 is 14 amino acids. Trimming pared 4 bases from V and 5 bases from J, leaving 11 bases between. Germline-derived CDR1 and CDR2 are LNHNV and YYDKDF (reference sequence). CDR3 bases: TGTGCCACCAGCACAGGGACTCGGACCGGGGAGCTGTTTTTT. It yields the protein CATSTGTRTGELFF.

The genes are TRBV7-9 and TRBJ1-4; TRBD1 matches 9 bases. This CDR3 comprises 18 residues. J was trimmed by 4 bases and V by 5 bases; bases with no gene match: 14. Germline CDR1 reads SEHNR; CDR2 reads FQNEAQ (reference sequence). DNA for the CDR3: TGTGCCAGCAGCCCCGTCCCGGGACAGGGTCGGGGTAATGAAAAACTGTTTTTT. Amino acids: CASSPVPGQGRGNEKLFF.